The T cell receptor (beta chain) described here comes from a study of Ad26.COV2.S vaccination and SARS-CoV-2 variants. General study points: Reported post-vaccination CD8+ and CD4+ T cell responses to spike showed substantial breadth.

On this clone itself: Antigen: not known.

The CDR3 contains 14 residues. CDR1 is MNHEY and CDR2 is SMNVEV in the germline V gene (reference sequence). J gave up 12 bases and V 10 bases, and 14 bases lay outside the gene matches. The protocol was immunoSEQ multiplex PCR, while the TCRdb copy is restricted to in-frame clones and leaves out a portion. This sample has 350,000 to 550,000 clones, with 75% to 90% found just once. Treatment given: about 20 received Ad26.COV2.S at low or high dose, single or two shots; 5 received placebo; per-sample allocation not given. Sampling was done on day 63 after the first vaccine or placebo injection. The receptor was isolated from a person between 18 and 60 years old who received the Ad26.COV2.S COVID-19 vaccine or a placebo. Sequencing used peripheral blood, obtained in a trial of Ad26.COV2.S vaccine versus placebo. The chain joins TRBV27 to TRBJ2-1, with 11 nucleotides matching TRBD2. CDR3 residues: CAISTLAGGLWQFF. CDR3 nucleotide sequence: TGTGCCATCAGCACTCTAGCGGGAGGACTTTGGCAGTTCTTC.